Shown below are 17 T cell receptor beta chains from a single sample sequenced in a study of shared clonotypes between healthy human individuals. Some clones are missing from TCRdb's copy, which holds only in-frame ones; the method was immunoSEQ multiplex PCR. In the table there are about 1 million clones, around 74% of which are singletons. Sequenced: memory CD4+ T cells sorted from blood. Indicated subset: CD45RA-negative fraction. The source of these receptors is a man between 18 and 29 years old in good health.

With regard to this clone: The sample carries other DNA sequences with the same CDR3. The J gene is TRBJ2-5, the V gene TRBV18; tentatively, D is TRBD1 (6 bases). The ends were cut back, 3 bases at V and 2 bases at J, with 7 bases in the middle. The CDR3 extends over 13 amino acids. Germline lookup yields CDR1 KGHSH and CDR2 LQKENI. DNA of the CDR3: TGTGCCAGCTCACCTGGACAGCAAGAGACCCAGTACTTC. Its protein is CASSPGQQETQYF.

In DNA, the CDR3 is TGCAGCGGCACGACAGGGAACGGCCTTGGAAACACCATATATTTT. This translates into CSGTTGNGLGNTIYF. This chain joins TRBV29-1 and TRBJ1-3; TRBD1 agrees at 7 bases. Losses at the gene ends were 7 bases for V and 3 bases for J; bases not matched to a gene: 12. This CDR3 region has 15 residues. Germline values: CDR1 SQVTM, CDR2 ANQGSEA.

The rearrangement joins TRBV2 to TRBJ1-1; TRBD1 matches 8 bases. The CDR3 is 13 amino acids. V shed 8 bases and J 8 bases; nucleotides not matched to a gene: 10. Per germline, CDR1 SNHLY and CDR2 FYNNEI. CDR3 sequence reads: CASRRTGLGEAFF. The CDR3 DNA sequence: TGTGCCAGCCGTAGGACAGGGCTTGGCGAAGCTTTCTTT.

The chain carries TRBV4-2 and TRBJ1-2; no definite D call. The CDR3 is 15 residues long. The V and J ends lost 6 bases and 0 bases respectively, with 14 bases between them. CDR1 is LGHNA, CDR2 YNFKEQ, per germline. The CDR3 is CASRQTLGSNYGYTF. CDR3 nucleotide sequence: TGTGCCAGCAGACAAACATTAGGGTCTAACTATGGCTACACCTTC.

The chain links TRBV9 to TRBJ1-6; no firm D call. Germline CDR1 SGDLS, CDR2 YYNGEE. V shed 7 bases and J shed 0 bases, with 11 bases lying between them. The CDR3 is 15 residues long. CDR3 nucleotide sequence: TGTGCCAGCCCCCTTATGAGCTCCTATAATTCACCCCTCCACTTT. This translates into CASPLMSSYNSPLHF.

The chain employs TRBV5-1 and TRBJ2-7; D possibly corresponds to TRBD1 (5 bases). CDR1 and CDR2 from the germline V gene are SGHRS and YFSETQ. The CDR3 is made up of 15 amino acids. V was shortened by 5 bases and J by 2 bases, with 17 bases between the two germline ends. The CDR3 is CASSDGAEWAYEQYF. In nucleotides, the CDR3 is TGCGCCAGCAGTGATGGGGCCGAGTGGGCCTACGAGCAGTACTTC.

The V call is TRBV7-2, the J call TRBJ1-2; D uncertain. V lost 1 base, J lost 7 bases, and 13 bases lay in between. This CDR3 contains 14 residues. Germline V gene data show CDR1 as SGHTA and CDR2 as FQGNSA. DNA of the CDR3: TGTGCCAGCAGCTTAGGCAGCAGGCTGGGTGGCTACACCTTC. Translated, it gives CASSLGSRLGGYTF. The full variable domain, rest sourced from reference TRBV7-2 and TRBJ1-2, is GAGVSQSPSNKVTEKGKDVELRCDPISGHTALYWYRQSLGQGLEFLIYFQGNSAPDKSGLPSDRFSAERTGGSVSTLTIQRTQQEDSAVYLCASSLGSRLGGYTFGSGTRLTVV.

The genes are TRBV4-3 and TRBJ2-3, with a tentative D call TRBD1 (6 bases). This CDR3 has 16 residues. Germline V gives CDR1 LGHNA, CDR2 YSLEER. V dropped 0 bases and J dropped 1 base, with 11 bases sitting between them. The CDR3: CASSQEGNRGTDTQYF. CDR3 bases: TGCGCCAGCAGCCAAGAAGGGAACAGGGGCACAGATACGCAGTATTTT.

The rearrangement joins TRBV5-4 to TRBJ1-2; D is unclear. The length of the CDR3 is 15 residues. Trimming shortened V by 5 bases and J by 8 bases, and 22 bases separated the two germline ends. Germline CDR1 SGHNT, CDR2 YYREEE (reference sequence). Here the CDR3 DNA reads TGTGCCAGCAGTACACGGCGGGCCGACTTTGAGGGCTACACCTTC. Its translation: CASSTRRADFEGYTF.

The V and J genes are TRBV7-2 and TRBJ2-1; TRBD2 aligns across 9 bases. With 5 bases clipped from V and 9 bases from J, the junction kept 11 bases outside the gene matches. The CDR3 is made up of 15 amino acids. CDR1 is SGHTA and CDR2 is FQGNSA in the germline V gene. For the CDR3, the DNA is TGTGCCAGCAGCACCGGGACTAGCTCCTACGGTGAGCAGTTCTTC. Encoded protein: CASSTGTSSYGEQFF.

At least ten counts were recorded for this clone. The chain joins TRBV7-2 to TRBJ2-7; D may correspond to TRBD1 or TRBD2 (5 bases each). The CDR3 runs to 16 residues. V lost 7 bases and J 0 bases, leaving 19 bases between the germline ends. CDR1 SGHTA and CDR2 FQGNSA come from the germline V gene. The CDR3 region is CASTPGRGTVSYEQYF. The CDR3 region has the DNA TGTGCCAGCACCCCAGGCCGAGGGACGGTCTCCTACGAGCAGTACTTC.

The chain's CDR3 is CAWRTNGGSNQPQHF. CDR3 coding DNA: TGTGCCTGGCGGACAAACGGTGGAAGCAATCAGCCCCAGCATTTT. The rearrangement links TRBV30 to TRBJ1-5; the D gene is possibly TRBD1 (5 bases). CDR1 and CDR2 (germline): GTSNPN, SVGIG (reference sequence). Trimming shortened V by 5 bases and J by 1 base, and 15 bases separated the two germline ends. This CDR3 spans 15 amino acids.

This chain joins TRBV7-2 and TRBJ2-7; tentatively, D is TRBD1 (7 bases). The V end was cut by 4 bases, the J end by 11 bases, with 18 bases between. CDR1 is SGHTA and CDR2 is FQGNSA in the germline V gene. This CDR3 is built from 13 residues. CDR3 amino acids: CASSSPSTGRKYF. CDR3 DNA sequence: TGTGCCAGCAGCTCACCCTCGACAGGGAGGAAGTACTTC. The full variable domain, rest sourced from reference TRBV7-2 and TRBJ2-7, is GAGVSQSPSNKVTEKGKDVELRCDPISGHTALYWYRQSLGQGLEFLIYFQGNSAPDKSGLPSDRFSAERTGGSVSTLTIQRTQQEDSAVYLCASSSPSTGRKYFGPGTRLTVT.

J is TRBJ2-7 and V is TRBV6-1; D is possibly TRBD1 (6 bases). The CDR3 is made up of 15 amino acids. Per the germline V gene, CDR1 is MNHNS and CDR2 is SASEGT. Trimming pared 6 bases from V and 4 bases from J, leaving 19 bases between. The CDR3 coding sequence is TGTGCCAGCAGGGCCATGGGGGCGCAAGGGTACGAGCAGTACTTC. It is translated as CASRAMGAQGYEQYF.

The chain couples TRBV5-1 to TRBJ2-7; D is undetermined. The CDR3 totals 15 residues. CDR1 is SGHRS and CDR2 is YFSETQ in the germline V gene. Trimming took 0 bases from V and 2 from J, leaving 12 bases between them. CDR3 coding DNA: TGCGCCAGCAGCTTGGCTTGGGCTCTTACCTACGAGCAGTACTTC. Its translation: CASSLAWALTYEQYF. Full variable domain (missing parts from reference TRBV5-1 and TRBJ2-7): KAGVTQTPRYLIKTRGQQVTLSCSPISGHRSVSWYQQTPGQGLQFLFEYFSETQRNKGNFPGRFSGRQFSNSRSEMNVSTLELGDSALYLCASSLAWALTYEQYFGPGTRLTVT.

This rearrangement joins TRBV5-1 to TRBJ2-7; 8 nucleotides line up with TRBD1. Looked up from germline, CDR1 is SGHRS and CDR2 is YFSETQ. The CDR3 loop spans 14 amino acids. V was clipped by 3 bases and J by 7 bases; unmatched bases: 9. Written as DNA, the CDR3 is TGCGCCAGCAGCTCACGTCAGGGGGCGGGGGAGCAGTACTTC. It specifies CASSSRQGAGEQYF.

The chain couples TRBV10-3 to TRBJ1-3; D ambiguous. Trimming left V 0 bases short and J 4 bases short, with 10 bases between. In germline, CDR1 is ENHRY, CDR2 SYGVKD. CDR3 size: 15 residues. This chain's CDR3 is CAISESDVPGNTIYF. CDR3 sequence (DNA): TGTGCCATCAGTGAGTCGGACGTCCCGGGAAACACCATATATTTT.